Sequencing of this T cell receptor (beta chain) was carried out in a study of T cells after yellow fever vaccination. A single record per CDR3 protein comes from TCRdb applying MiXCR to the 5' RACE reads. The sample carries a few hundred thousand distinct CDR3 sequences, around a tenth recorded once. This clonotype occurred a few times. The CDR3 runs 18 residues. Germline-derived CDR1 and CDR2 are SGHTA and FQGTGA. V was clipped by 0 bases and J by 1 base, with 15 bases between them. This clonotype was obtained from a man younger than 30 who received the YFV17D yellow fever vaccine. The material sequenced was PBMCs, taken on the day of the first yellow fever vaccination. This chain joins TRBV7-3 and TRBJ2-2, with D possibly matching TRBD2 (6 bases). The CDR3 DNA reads TGTGCCAGCAGCTTAACGGGACTGGGGACGGGGAACACCGGGGAGCTGTTTTTT. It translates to CASSLTGLGTGNTGELFF.